Sequencing of this T cell receptor beta chain was carried out in a study of cytomegalovirus exposure and HLA in healthy donors. Regarding the study as a whole: Within the roughly 120 validation repertoires, first-cohort TCR clusters tended to co-occur, according to a later analysis.

TCRdb's table, derived via immunoSEQ multiplex PCR, lists solely in-frame clones and lacks some. The top ten hold under 5% of the sample, which has 130,000 to 150,000 clones, approximately 88% seen once. The V end lost 2 bases, the J end lost 0 bases, and 7 bases lay between the germline ends. The CDR3 covers 14 residues. Per the germline V gene, CDR1 is MNHEY and CDR2 is SVGAGI. Comments on this clone: Antigen unknown.

The sequenced sample was PBMCs. The origin of this receptor is a man younger than 35 in good health and CMV-seropositive. This chain joins TRBV6-5 and TRBJ1-2; the D gene is possibly TRBD1 (5 bases). The CDR3 here is CASSYGAANYGYTF. Here the CDR3 DNA reads TGTGCCAGCAGTTACGGGGCAGCTAACTATGGCTACACCTTC.